The 31 T cell receptor beta chains presented below share a single source sample, sequenced in a study of CD8+CD57+ T cells in acquired aplastic anemia. According to the study, genomic DNA was the template for TCR beta VDJ and CDR3 profiling. MiXCR, applied by TCRdb to the reads, yields one record per CDR3 protein. The sample gives some 150,000 distinct CDR3 sequences, more than 35% of which show up once; 6.5% to 10% is in the top ten. The material sequenced was sorted CD4+, CD8+, or CD8+CD57+ T cells (not recorded which) from PBMCs. The source is a human donor in good health, serving as a control.

This clonotype was detected a few times. The gene calls are TRBV18 and TRBJ2-3; D unresolved. This CDR3 has 15 amino acids. Germline CDR1 is KGHSH and CDR2 is LQKENI. Trimming stripped 7 bases from V and 1 base from J, with 15 bases between. Here the CDR3 reads CASFTPGYRTDTQYF. The CDR3 DNA sequence: TGTGCCAGCTTCACCCCCGGATATCGCACAGATACGCAGTATTTT.

The J gene is TRBJ2-1, the V gene TRBV4-2, with TRBD2 matching over 7 bases. Germline V gene lookup returns CDR1 LGHNA and CDR2 YNFKEQ. Trimming cost V 4 bases and J 8 bases; bases outside gene matches: 11. CDR3 length: 15 amino acids. CDR3 protein: CASSPGPAGLDEQFF. The CDR3 DNA is TGTGCCAGCAGCCCCGGTCCAGCGGGGCTGGATGAGCAGTTCTTC.

Ten or more counts support this clonotype. This rearrangement joins TRBV6-1 to TRBJ2-2; 7 nucleotides match TRBD1. Per germline, CDR1 MNHNS and CDR2 SASEGT. The CDR3 is made up of 15 amino acids. The J segment lost 7 bases and the V segment lost 6 bases, leaving 11 bases of the junction unmatched. CDR3 sequence: CASRTDRAFSGELFF. CDR3 sequence (DNA): TGTGCCAGCAGAACAGACAGGGCTTTCAGCGGGGAGCTGTTTTTT.

In the case of this clonotype: At one end, the junction sequence differs from germline, possibly due to a read error. The rearrangement joins TRBV19 to TRBJ1-1, with 7 bases that match TRBD1. This CDR3 spans 14 amino acids. Germline V lookup: CDR1 LNHDA, CDR2 SQIVND (reference sequence). CDR3 region: CASSLDRVGTEAFF. In DNA, the CDR3 is TGTGCCAGTAGTCTAGACAGGGTCGGCACTGAAGCTTTCTTT.

In the case of this clonotype: The conserved phenylalanine or tryptophan is not found at the CDR3 terminus, so this likely reflects a read error. This chain uses TRBV2 with TRBJ2-1; 8 bases are shared with TRBD2. CDR1 is SNHLY and CDR2 is FYNNEI in the germline V gene. The CDR3 runs to 14 residues. Losses at the gene ends were 7 bases for V and 8 bases for J; bases not matched to a gene: 10. The chain's CDR3 is CASKASGGSYEQFS. The CDR3 nucleotides read TGTGCCAGCAAGGCGAGCGGGGGATCGTATGAGCAGTTCTCC.

V and J are TRBV11-1 and TRBJ2-2; D remains unclear. The length of the CDR3 is 12 residues. V was clipped by 6 bases and J by 1 base, with 3 bases between them. Per germline, CDR1 SGHAT and CDR2 FQDESV (reference sequence). CDR3 coding DNA: TGTGCCAGCAGAGGGAACACCGGGGAGCTGTTTTTT. Residues: CASRGNTGELFF.

Concerning this clonotype itself: This may come from a read error, since a much larger clone is one base off. This rearrangement joins TRBV7-2 to TRBJ1-6; a possible D gene is TRBD1 (5 bases). Germline V gene data show CDR1 as SGHTA and CDR2 as FQGNSA. The CDR3 length is 13 residues. The CDR3 here is CASSLGANSPLHF. DNA for the CDR3: TGTGCTAGCAGCTTAGGGGCGAATTCACCCCTCCACTTT. Together with reference TRBV7-2 and TRBJ1-6, the CDR3 gives the full variable domain: GAGVSQSPSNKVTEKGKDVELRCDPISGHTALYWYRQSLGQGLEFLIYFQGNSAPDKSGLPSDRFSAERTGGSVSTLTIQRTQQEDSAVYLCASSLGANSPLHFGNGTRLTVT.

This clonotype was counted ten times or more. The chain employs TRBV20-1 and TRBJ2-3, with TRBD2 matching 9 bases. The CDR3 totals 15 residues. The V gene end was trimmed by 3 bases and the J gene end by 2 bases; junction bases not matched to a gene: 6. Looked up from germline, CDR1 is DFQATT and CDR2 is SNEGSKA (reference sequence). CDR3 in DNA: TGCAGTGCTAGTATAGCGGGGGTAAACACAGATACGCAGTATTTT. It is translated as CSASIAGVNTDTQYF.

This clonotype was seen only a few times. The V and J genes are TRBV11-1 and TRBJ2-1, with TRBD2 matching 9 bases. The CDR3 covers 19 residues. V was clipped by 4 bases and J by 5 bases; unmatched bases: 18. Germline lookup yields CDR1 SGHAT and CDR2 FQDESV (reference sequence). The CDR3 is CASSYWGRGGGRGHNEQFF. The CDR3 nucleotides are TGTGCCAGCAGCTACTGGGGGCGGGGGGGCGGCCGGGGCCACAATGAGCAGTTCTTC.

For this clonotype: A much larger clone lies one base from this, so it may be a read error. J is TRBJ2-2 and V is TRBV5-4; a weak D match, TRBD2 (5 bases). The CDR3 is made up of 14 amino acids. The germline V gene encodes CDR1 SGHNT and CDR2 YYREEE (reference sequence). CDR3 nucleotides: TGTGCCAGCAGCCCGTCCGGCGGCACCGGGGAGCCGTTTTTT. This codes for CASSPSGGTGEPFF. The complete variable domain, with remaining parts taken from reference TRBV5-4 and TRBJ2-2, reads ETGVTQSPTHLIKTRGQQVTLRCSSQSGHNTVSWYQQALGQGPQFIFQYYREEENGRGNFPPRFSGLQFPNYSSELNVNALELDDSALYLCASSPSGGTGEPFFGEGSRLTVL.

J is TRBJ1-1 and V is TRBV24-1; 10 bases line up with TRBD1. Germline lookup yields CDR1 KGHDR and CDR2 SFDVKD. After removal of 1 base from V and 11 bases from J, the junction contained 6 bases not matched to a gene. The CDR3 spans 14 residues. Written as DNA, the CDR3 is TGTGCCACCAGTGATTTCGGGACAGGGGATATTGCTTTCTTT. It specifies CATSDFGTGDIAFF.

This clonotype was detected ten times or more. The chain is built from TRBV4-1 and TRBJ2-1; 7 bases are a match to TRBD2. The CDR3 is 14 amino acids. The germline V gene has CDR1 MGHRA and CDR2 YSYEKL. J was trimmed by 12 bases and V by 0 bases; bases with no gene match: 8. This CDR3 reads CASSQDFRLAVQFF. Here the CDR3 DNA reads TGCGCCAGCAGCCAAGATTTCAGACTAGCTGTGCAGTTCTTC.

The sample holds one count of this clonotype. The chain links TRBV7-6 to TRBJ2-1, with 9 bases lining up with TRBD2. The CDR3 covers 15 residues. V dropped 5 bases and J dropped 2; count of bases not matched to a gene: 4. The germline V gene has CDR1 SGHVS and CDR2 FNYEAQ. The CDR3 DNA sequence: TGTGCCAGCAGCCGAAGCGGGGGGACCTACAATGAGCAGTTCTTC. Protein: CASSRSGGTYNEQFF.

This clonotype was found many times. The chain's CDR3 is CASWDSTDNQPQHF. CDR3 DNA sequence: TGTGCCAGTTGGGACAGTACAGACAATCAGCCCCAGCATTTT. The V and J genes are TRBV19 and TRBJ1-5, with 7 bases aligning to TRBD1. The germline gives CDR1 LNHDA, CDR2 SQIVND (reference sequence). This CDR3 comprises 14 residues. Trimming removed 8 bases from V and 3 bases from J; junction bases left unmatched: 7. The variable domain in full, completed from reference TRBV19 and TRBJ1-5, reads DGGITQSPKYLFRKEGQNVTLSCEQNLNHDAMYWYRQDPGQGLRLIYYSQIVNDFQKGDIAEGYSVSREKKESFPLTVTSAQKNPTAFYLCASWDSTDNQPQHFGDGTRLSIL.

V gene TRBV25-1 combines with J gene TRBJ1-1, with D unclear. This CDR3 has 12 amino acids. Trimming shortened V by 2 bases and J by 9 bases, and 10 bases separated the two germline ends. The germline V gene encodes CDR1 MGHDK and CDR2 SYGVNS. The CDR3 loop reads CASSEGRLQAFF. CDR3 bases: TGTGCCAGCAGTGAAGGTCGGCTCCAAGCTTTCTTT.

The sample holds many counts of this clonotype. CDR3 in DNA: TGTGCCAGCAGCCCCGGGGCCAACGTCCTGACTTTC. It codes for CASSPGANVLTF. This chain links TRBV12-3 or TRBV12-4 with TRBJ2-6; D not certain. This CDR3 comprises 12 residues. V gave up 6 bases and J gave up 4 bases, with 4 bases separating them.

CDR3 DNA: TGTGCCAGCAGCCCAGGTGCGAGATACGAGCAGTACTTC. Protein product: CASSPGARYEQYF. V gene TRBV7-9 combines with J gene TRBJ2-7; D gene unclear. The germline V gene encodes CDR1 SEHNR and CDR2 FQNEAQ (reference sequence). The germline V and J ends were trimmed by 5 bases and 4 bases, with 12 bases remaining between them. The CDR3 sequence is 13 residues long.

This clonotype occurred many times. The V and J genes are TRBV10-3 and TRBJ1-2; TRBD1 might be the D (6 bases). The V gene's germline CDR1 is ENHRY and CDR2 SYGVKD. The CDR3 is 14 amino acids. V lost 0 bases and J 9 bases, leaving 14 bases between the germline ends. The CDR3 loop reads CAISESQTGVRYTF. The CDR3 coding sequence is TGTGCCATCAGTGAGTCCCAGACAGGAGTCCGCTACACCTTC.

This clonotype was picked up many times. The chain couples TRBV6-1 to TRBJ1-2, with TRBD1 matching over 9 bases. This CDR3 has 13 amino acids. The germline V gene has CDR1 MNHNS and CDR2 SASEGT. V lost 6 bases, J lost 6 bases, and 5 bases stayed unmatched. The chain's CDR3 is CASRPWTGDGYTF. For the CDR3, the DNA is TGTGCCAGCAGACCTTGGACAGGGGATGGCTACACCTTC.

At least ten counts were recorded for this clonotype. DNA of the CDR3: TGCAGCGGAAGGACAGGGGGAAGGGGCACTGAAGCTTTCTTT. Residues: CSGRTGGRGTEAFF. The V call is TRBV29-1, the J call TRBJ1-1; 10 bases match TRBD1. Germline CDR1 SQVTM, CDR2 ANQGSEA. The junction had 9 bases not matched to a gene; V was cut back by 7 bases and J by 4 bases. The CDR3 has 14 amino acids.

This clonotype was counted a few times. At one boundary the junction diverges from the germline segment, which might be a read error. The chain couples TRBV6-1 to TRBJ2-3; D gene ambiguous. The CDR3 length is 11 residues. CDR1 is MNHNS, CDR2 SASEGT, per germline. This CDR3 is CASSHGDMQYF. The CDR3 DNA reads TGTGCCAGCAGCCATGGGGATATGCAGTATTTT.

This clonotype was counted many times. The J gene is TRBJ1-2, the V gene TRBV3-1; D gene unclear. This CDR3 spans 13 amino acids. V was shortened by 2 bases and J by 3 bases, with 7 bases between the two germline ends. The germline V gene has CDR1 LGHDT and CDR2 YNNKEL (reference sequence). DNA for the CDR3: TGTGCCAGCAGCCAAACAGCTCACTATGGCTACACCTTC. Translation gives CASSQTAHYGYTF.

The J gene is TRBJ2-3, the V gene TRBV15, with D unresolved. The CDR3 loop spans 15 amino acids. The germline V and J ends were trimmed by 3 bases and 3 bases, with 13 bases remaining between them. Germline V gene lookup returns CDR1 LNHNV and CDR2 YYDKDF (reference sequence). The CDR3 loop is CATSSLTRRTDTQYF. Here the CDR3 DNA reads TGTGCCACCAGCAGCCTGACCCGCCGAACAGATACGCAGTATTTT.

This clonotype was seen a few times. The CDR3 bases are TGTGCCAGCAGTTACAGGGCTAGCGGGGGACCCGGGGGCGATGAGCAGTTCTTC. Translating it yields CASSYRASGGPGGDEQFF. The genes are TRBV6-2 or TRBV6-3 and TRBJ2-1; TRBD2 matches at 10 bases. Trimming at V came to 2 bases and at J to 8 bases, leaving 15 bases not matched to a gene. The germline CDR1 and CDR2 sequences are MNHEY and SVGEGT. There are 18 residues in the CDR3.

The chain recombines TRBV14 with TRBJ1-2; no clear D. Germline lookup yields CDR1 SGHDN and CDR2 FVKESK. This CDR3 spans 14 amino acids. The V end lost 1 base, the J end lost 4 bases, and 10 bases lay between the germline ends. CDR3 loop: CASSQGNYPYGYTF. In nucleotides, the CDR3 is TGTGCCAGCAGCCAAGGCAACTATCCCTATGGCTACACCTTC. The full variable domain, in which reference TRBV14 and TRBJ1-2 provide the parts outside the CDR3, is EAGVTQFPSHSVIEKGQTVTLRCDPISGHDNLYWYRRVMGKEIKFLLHFVKESKQDESGMPNNRFLAERTGGTYSTLKVQPAELEDSGVYFCASSQGNYPYGYTFGSGTRLTVV.

This clonotype was recorded many times. This rearrangement joins TRBV12-3 or TRBV12-4 to TRBJ2-3, with TRBD2 identical over 9 bases. The V and J ends lost 4 bases and 2 bases, in that order; junction bases with no gene match: 7. The CDR3 is 16 residues long. The CDR3: CASSSTRGGYTDTQYF. CDR3 bases: TGTGCCAGCAGTTCTACGCGGGGGGGTTACACAGATACGCAGTATTTT.

At least ten counts were recorded for this clonotype. V is TRBV6-1 and J is TRBJ2-7; no definite D call. The CDR3 has 13 residues. The V gene's germline CDR1 is MNHNS and CDR2 SASEGT. The V end lost 3 bases, the J end lost 4 bases, and 10 bases lay between the germline ends. CDR3 sequence: CASSESARYEQYF. In DNA, the CDR3 is TGTGCCAGCAGTGAGTCAGCCAGATACGAGCAGTACTTC.

This clonotype was seen a handful of times. This rearrangement joins TRBV28 to TRBJ1-5, with 7 bases that match TRBD1. CDR1 is MDHEN and CDR2 is SYDVKM in the germline V gene. V dropped 5 bases and J dropped 3; count of bases not matched to a gene: 16. There are 18 residues in the CDR3. The CDR3, as DNA: TGTGCCAGCAGTAGGGCACAGGGGCGAGTAGATTTCAATCAGCCCCAGCATTTT. It translates to CASSRAQGRVDFNQPQHF.

A single count supports this clonotype. V is TRBV9 and J is TRBJ1-1, with D possibly matching TRBD1 (5 bases). The CDR3 is made up of 14 amino acids. The germline V gene has CDR1 SGDLS and CDR2 YYNGEE. Deletions cut 6 bases from V and 3 bases from J, with 15 bases between. The CDR3 DNA is TGTGCCAGCACCAAGGGCGGGGCGGACACTGAAGCTTTCTTT. Translated: CASTKGGADTEAFF. Drawing the rest from reference TRBV9 and TRBJ1-1, the complete variable domain is DSGVTQTPKHLITATGQRVTLRCSPRSGDLSVYWYQQSLDQGLQFLIQYYNGEERAKGNILERFSAQQFPDLHSELNLSSLELGDSALYFCASTKGGADTEAFFGQGTRLTVV.

This clonotype was recorded at least ten times. Relative to the germline gene, one junction end is altered; a read error may explain this. This chain connects TRBV20-1 to TRBJ2-2; D is undetermined. CDR3 size: 14 residues. CDR1 and CDR2 (germline): DFQATT, SNEGSKA (reference sequence). The CDR3 sequence: CSARGRSNTGELFF. Here the CDR3 DNA reads TGCAGTGCCAGAGGACGTTCGAACACCGGGGAGCTGTTTTTT.

This clonotype was counted ten times or more. The chain has TRBV29-1 and TRBJ2-7, with a possible D match to TRBD2 (7 bases). Germline V gives CDR1 SQVTM, CDR2 ANQGSEA. This CDR3 has 14 amino acids. Trimming took off 4 bases at V and 5 bases at J, with 18 bases between the two ends. The CDR3 loop is CSVGRASGGDEQYF. DNA for the CDR3: TGCAGCGTTGGTCGTGCCTCGGGGGGCGACGAGCAGTACTTC.